The next 2 T cell receptor beta chains were all read from a single sample in a study of siplizumab effects on memory and regulatory T cells. Generated by immunoSEQ multiplex PCR, the TCRdb table keeps only in-frame clones and is missing some. The sample yields 60,000 to 65,000 clones, about 80% seen once. Sequenced input: memory CD4+ T cells sorted from blood. These receptors were taken from a human donor in good health.

The chain combines TRBV19 with TRBJ2-1; TRBD2 agrees at 15 bases. The length of the CDR3 is 21 residues. V lost 9 bases and J lost 0; bases outside the gene matches: 18. Germline CDR1 reads LNHDA; CDR2 reads SQIVND (reference sequence). This CDR3 reads CASSGQVGLAGGSSSYNEQFF. The CDR3 DNA reads as TGTGCCAGCTCCGGTCAGGTCGGACTAGCGGGGGGGTCTAGCTCCTACAATGAGCAGTTCTTC.

The chain carries TRBV28 and TRBJ2-5, with D unclear. Germline assignment: CDR1 MDHEN and CDR2 SYDVKM. V was clipped by 5 bases and J by 5 bases, with 9 bases between them. This CDR3 region has 12 residues. The CDR3 bases are TGTGCCAGCAGTCCGCTGGGGGAGACCCAGTACTTC. Protein product: CASSPLGETQYF.